The 16 T cell receptor beta chains below were found in one sample sequenced in a study of memory CD4+ T cells and cytomegalovirus serostatus. TCRdb's table, derived via immunoSEQ multiplex PCR, lists solely in-frame clones and lacks some. Of about 43,000 clones in the sample, around 77% were seen once. Single viable CD3+CD4+CD8-CD45RO+ cells were sorted as the memory CD4+ T cells. The specimen was memory CD4+ T cells from blood. These receptors all stem from an adult in good health and CMV-seronegative.

This chain connects TRBV7-2 to TRBJ1-2; D may be TRBD1 (5 bases). V gave up 1 base and J gave up 7 bases, with 13 bases separating them. The CDR3 sequence is 14 residues long. Germline loops: CDR1 SGHTA, CDR2 FQGNSA. The DNA of the CDR3 is TGTGCCAGCAGCTTAGAGATGGGAGGGGTTGGCTACACCTTC. Protein sequence: CASSLEMGGVGYTF.

The CDR3 DNA follows: TGTGCCAGCAGCCGCAGTGAGTACGAGCAGTACTTC. As protein: CASSRSEYEQYF. V gene TRBV27 combines with J gene TRBJ2-7; unclear D gene. The ends were cut back, 6 bases at V and 4 bases at J, with 10 bases in the middle. The CDR3 totals 12 residues. Germline V gene data show CDR1 as MNHEY and CDR2 as SMNVEV (reference sequence).

The J gene is TRBJ1-1, the V gene TRBV5-1; D ambiguous. The CDR3 runs to 13 residues. CDR1 SGHRS and CDR2 YFSETQ come from the germline V gene. The ends were cut back, 2 bases at V and 1 base at J, with 6 bases in the middle. Here the CDR3 reads CASSFRQNTEAFF. CDR3 in DNA: TGCGCCAGCAGCTTTCGGCAGAACACTGAAGCTTTCTTT. Full variable domain (rest looked up from reference TRBV5-1 and TRBJ1-1): KAGVTQTPRYLIKTRGQQVTLSCSPISGHRSVSWYQQTPGQGLQFLFEYFSETQRNKGNFPGRFSGRQFSNSRSEMNVSTLELGDSALYLCASSFRQNTEAFFGQGTRLTVV.

V and J are TRBV11-2 and TRBJ1-4, with D hard to call. V lost 3 bases to trimming and J lost 7 bases, with 6 bases between them. In germline, CDR1 is SGHAT, CDR2 FQNNGV. This CDR3 is 12 amino acids long. CDR3 protein: CASSFIGEKLFF. The CDR3 bases are TGTGCCAGCAGCTTTATTGGTGAAAAACTGTTTTTT.

Sample share makes this clone medium-sized. As DNA, the CDR3 is TGTGCCAGCAGCCCCTTAAACACTGAAGCTTTCTTT. Protein product: CASSPLNTEAFF. The chain carries TRBV5-6 and TRBJ1-1, with D unclear. Germline V gene lookup returns CDR1 SGHDT and CDR2 YYEEEE. The CDR3 consists of 12 residues. Between the trimmed V and J ends, which lost 4 bases and 2 bases, there was a span of 6 bases. Drawing the rest from reference TRBV5-6 and TRBJ1-1, the complete variable domain is DAGVTQSPTHLIKTRGQQVTLRCSPKSGHDTVSWYQQALGQGPQFIFQYYEEEERQRGNFPDRFSGHQFPNYSSELNVNALLLGDSALYLCASSPLNTEAFFGQGTRLTVV.

This rearrangement joins TRBV29-1 to TRBJ2-1, with a possible D match to TRBD1 (5 bases). Germline CDR1 and CDR2: SQVTM and ANQGSEA. With 6 bases removed from V and 9 bases from J, the gap between germline ends came to 21 bases. The CDR3 sequence is 14 residues long. In DNA, the CDR3 is TGCAGCGTCGCGAGATTAGGGGTGGTGGGTGAGCAGTTCTTC. It yields the protein CSVARLGVVGEQFF.

The chain couples TRBV11-2 to TRBJ1-1; no clear D. Trimming took off 6 bases at V and 1 base at J, with 9 bases between the two ends. Germline V lookup: CDR1 SGHAT, CDR2 FQNNGV. The CDR3 runs 13 residues. This CDR3 is CASRRISNTEAFF. The CDR3 DNA is TGTGCCAGCAGACGGATCTCGAACACTGAAGCTTTCTTT.

The chain joins TRBV6-1 to TRBJ1-2; TRBD1 agrees at 7 bases. V gave up 11 bases and J gave up 3 bases; unmatched junction bases: 6. In germline, CDR1 is MNHNS, CDR2 SASEGT. The CDR3 is 12 residues long. In DNA form, the CDR3 reads TGTGCCGTACAGGGGACGGACTATGGCTACACCTTC. Its translation is CAVQGTDYGYTF.

The rearrangement uses TRBV2 and TRBJ2-3; 8 bases are a match to TRBD2. Germline V gene data show CDR1 as SNHLY and CDR2 as FYNNEI. This CDR3 is built from 14 residues. The trim removed 8 bases at V and 2 bases at J, leaving 6 bases unmatched. The CDR3 sequence is CASREGSHTDTQYF. The CDR3 nucleotides are TGTGCCAGCCGGGAGGGCTCCCACACAGATACGCAGTATTTT.

This clone was observed a handful of times. The chain employs TRBV11-3 and TRBJ1-1; TRBD1 agrees at 10 bases. The CDR3 length is 13 residues. With V trimmed by 4 bases and J by 6 bases, 2 bases remained unmatched. The germline V gene encodes CDR1 SGHNT and CDR2 YENEEA. In nucleotides, the CDR3 is TGTGCCAGCAGCTCCGGACAGGGGGCTGAAGCTTTCTTT. Translated, it gives CASSSGQGAEAFF.

This chain links TRBV6-5 with TRBJ2-3; tentatively, D is TRBD1 (6 bases). In germline, CDR1 is MNHEY, CDR2 SVGAGI. The germline V and J ends were trimmed by 6 bases and 13 bases, with 17 bases remaining between them. The CDR3 contains 12 residues. The CDR3 spells CASRSETGSKYF. The CDR3 region has the DNA TGTGCCAGCAGAAGCGAAACAGGGTCCAAGTATTTT.

In this sample, this clone turned up a few times. The chain recombines TRBV19 with TRBJ1-2; no reliable D call. From germline, CDR1 is LNHDA and CDR2 SQIVND (reference sequence). CDR3 length: 15 residues. V was pared by 1 base and J by 4 bases, with 13 bases between. The CDR3 DNA is TGTGCCAGTAGTATAGGAGAGCGCCGACCCTATGGCTACACCTTC. It is translated as CASSIGERRPYGYTF.

On this clone itself: Other nucleotide sequences in the sample specify the same CDR3. The rearrangement links TRBV15 to TRBJ2-1; D gene unclear. Germline CDR1 is LNHNV and CDR2 is YYDKDF (reference sequence). The CDR3 length is 16 residues. Deletions cut 6 bases from V and 4 bases from J, with 19 bases between. For the CDR3, the DNA is TGTGCCACCAGGTCAGAGACCGTAATGGCGTACAATGAGCAGTTCTTC. This codes for CATRSETVMAYNEQFF.

The V and J genes are TRBV6-5 and TRBJ2-2; TRBD1 matches at 7 bases. Germline V lookup: CDR1 MNHEY, CDR2 SVGAGI. V shed 1 base, J shed 5 bases, and the junction held 4 bases outside the gene matches. This CDR3 comprises 15 residues. Written as DNA, the CDR3 is TGTGCCAGCAGTTACTTTGGCAGGGGGACCGGGGAGCTGTTTTTT. This translates into CASSYFGRGTGELFF.

The V gene is TRBV6-6, the J gene TRBJ1-1, with 9 bases aligning to TRBD1. J lost 6 bases, V lost 5 bases, and 10 bases had no gene match. This CDR3 has 15 amino acids. Germline V gene sequence: CDR1 MNHNY, CDR2 SVGAGI (reference sequence). CDR3: CASSRLGTGYPEAFF. CDR3 nucleotide sequence: TGTGCCAGCAGTCGCTTGGGGACAGGGTACCCTGAAGCTTTCTTT.

The chain joins TRBV27 to TRBJ2-3; TRBD2 is a possible D gene (7 bases). The CDR3 runs 16 residues. V gave up 0 bases and J gave up 0 bases, with 10 bases separating them. Germline V gives CDR1 MNHEY, CDR2 SMNVEV (reference sequence). The CDR3 DNA reads TGTGCCAGCAGTTTATCGGGGGGGCCCAGCACAGATACGCAGTATTTT. As protein: CASSLSGGPSTDTQYF.